Shown below are 4 T cell receptor beta chains from a single sample sequenced in a study of shared clonotypes between healthy human individuals. The method was immunoSEQ multiplex PCR; TCRdb's version includes in-frame clones alone and lacks a portion of them. The sample records 600,000 to 800,000 clones, 55% to 75% being singletons. Source material: memory CD4+ T cells sorted from blood. Subset denoted: CD45RA-negative fraction. These receptors were obtained from a woman in her 30s in good health.

CDR3 coding DNA: TGTGCCAGCTCACCACCAAGCCGGCACTACAATGAGCAGTTCTTC. Residues: CASSPPSRHYNEQFF. The chain joins TRBV18 to TRBJ2-1; D is uncertain. V gave up 0 bases and J gave up 3 bases, with 9 bases separating them. The CDR3 is 15 residues long. Germline V gene lookup returns CDR1 KGHSH and CDR2 LQKENI. The full variable domain, in which reference TRBV18 and TRBJ2-1 provide the parts outside the CDR3, is NAGVMQNPRHLVRRRGQEARLRCSPMKGHSHVYWYRQLPEEGLKFMVYLQKENIIDESGMPKERFSAEFPKEGPSILRIQQVVRGDSAAYFCASSPPSRHYNEQFFGPGTRLTVL.

V usage is TRBV11-2 and J usage is TRBJ2-5, with D unresolved. The CDR3 is 12 amino acids. The germline gives CDR1 SGHAT, CDR2 FQNNGV. V was clipped by 2 bases and J by 4 bases, with 5 bases between them. The CDR3 DNA sequence: TGTGCCAGCAGCTTATTTACAGAGACCCAGTACTTC. Translating gives CASSLFTETQYF.

On this clone: A much larger clone differs from this one at a single base, so this may be a read error. The chain links TRBV29-1 to TRBJ2-7, with 9 nucleotides matching TRBD1. There are 15 residues in the CDR3. After removal of 2 bases from V and 0 bases from J, the junction contained 5 bases not matched to a gene. CDR1 and CDR2 from the germline V gene are SQVTM and ANQGSEA. DNA of the CDR3: TGCAGCGTTGAAACAGGGGACAGGGCCTCCTACGAGCAGTACTTC. It codes for CSVETGDRASYEQYF.

The V call is TRBV27, the J call TRBJ1-1; D not certain. The CDR3 extends over 14 amino acids. In germline, CDR1 is MNHEY, CDR2 SMNVEV (reference sequence). Deletions cut 2 bases from V and 1 base from J, with 8 bases between. CDR3 loop: CASSLHTPNTEAFF. For the CDR3, the DNA is TGTGCCAGCAGTTTACACACGCCGAACACTGAAGCTTTCTTT.